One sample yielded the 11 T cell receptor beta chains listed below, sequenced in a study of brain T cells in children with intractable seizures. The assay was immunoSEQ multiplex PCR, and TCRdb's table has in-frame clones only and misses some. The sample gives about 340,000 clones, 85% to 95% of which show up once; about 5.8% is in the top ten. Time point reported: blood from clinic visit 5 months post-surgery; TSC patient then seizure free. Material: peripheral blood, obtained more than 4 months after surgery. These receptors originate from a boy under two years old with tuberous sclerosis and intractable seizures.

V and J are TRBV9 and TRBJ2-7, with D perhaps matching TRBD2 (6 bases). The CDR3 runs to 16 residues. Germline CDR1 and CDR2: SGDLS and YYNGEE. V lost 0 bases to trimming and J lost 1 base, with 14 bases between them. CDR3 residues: CASSVVAGSQSYEQYF. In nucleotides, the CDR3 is TGTGCCAGCAGCGTAGTTGCGGGATCCCAATCCTACGAGCAGTACTTC.

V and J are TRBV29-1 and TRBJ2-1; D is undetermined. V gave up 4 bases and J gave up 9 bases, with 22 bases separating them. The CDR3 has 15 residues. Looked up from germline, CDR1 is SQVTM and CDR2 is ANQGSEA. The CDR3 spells CSVGSLSLRALEQFF. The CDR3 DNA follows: TGCAGCGTTGGCTCCCTATCCCTACGGGCTCTTGAGCAGTTCTTC.

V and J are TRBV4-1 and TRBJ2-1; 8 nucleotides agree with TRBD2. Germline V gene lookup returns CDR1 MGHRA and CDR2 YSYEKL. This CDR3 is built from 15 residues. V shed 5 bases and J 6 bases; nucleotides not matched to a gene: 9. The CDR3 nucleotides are TGCGCCAGCAGCGGAGGCGGACTAGCCTCCAATGAGCAGTTCTTC. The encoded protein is CASSGGGLASNEQFF.

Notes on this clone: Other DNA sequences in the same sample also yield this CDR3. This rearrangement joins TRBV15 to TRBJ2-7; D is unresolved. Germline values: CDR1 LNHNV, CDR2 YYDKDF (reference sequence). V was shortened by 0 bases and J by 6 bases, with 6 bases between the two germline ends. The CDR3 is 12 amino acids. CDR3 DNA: TGTGCCACCAGCAGAGATCTCGGCGAGCAGTACTTC. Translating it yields CATSRDLGEQYF.

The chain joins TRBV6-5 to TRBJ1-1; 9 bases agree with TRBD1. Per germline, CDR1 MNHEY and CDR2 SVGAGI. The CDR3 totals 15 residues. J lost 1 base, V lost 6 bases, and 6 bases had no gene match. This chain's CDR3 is CASSPLQGANTEAFF. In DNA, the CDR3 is TGTGCCAGCAGCCCGTTACAGGGGGCGAACACTGAAGCTTTCTTT.

In nucleotides, the CDR3 is TGCAGTGCTAGTCAGCGGGGATTTACCGGGGAGCTGTTTTTT. It codes for CSASQRGFTGELFF. The J gene is TRBJ2-2, the V gene TRBV20-1; 7 nucleotides agree with TRBD2. The CDR3 contains 14 residues. Germline trimming cut 3 bases from V and 5 bases from J; bases unmatched to any gene: 6. Germline V CDR1 and CDR2: DFQATT, SNEGSKA (reference sequence).

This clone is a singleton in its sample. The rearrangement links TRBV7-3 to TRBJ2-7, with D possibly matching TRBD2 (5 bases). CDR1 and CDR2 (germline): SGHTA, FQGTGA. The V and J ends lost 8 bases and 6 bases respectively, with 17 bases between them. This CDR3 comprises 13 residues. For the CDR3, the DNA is TGTGCCAGCCAGGACTTGGTGGGTGTCGAGCAGTACTTC. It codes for CASQDLVGVEQYF.

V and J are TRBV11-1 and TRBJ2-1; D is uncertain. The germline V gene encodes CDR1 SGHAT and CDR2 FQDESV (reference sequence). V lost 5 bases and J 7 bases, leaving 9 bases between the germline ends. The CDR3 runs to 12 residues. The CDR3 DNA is TGTGCCAGCAGCATGACTCCTAATGAGCAGTTCTTC. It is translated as CASSMTPNEQFF.

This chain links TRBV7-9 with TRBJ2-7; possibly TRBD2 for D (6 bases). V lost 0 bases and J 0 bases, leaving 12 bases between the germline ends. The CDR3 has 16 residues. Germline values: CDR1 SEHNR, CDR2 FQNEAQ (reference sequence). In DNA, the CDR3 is TGTGCCAGCAGCTTAGCGGGCGGGAAGAGCTCCTACGAGCAGTACTTC. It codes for CASSLAGGKSSYEQYF.

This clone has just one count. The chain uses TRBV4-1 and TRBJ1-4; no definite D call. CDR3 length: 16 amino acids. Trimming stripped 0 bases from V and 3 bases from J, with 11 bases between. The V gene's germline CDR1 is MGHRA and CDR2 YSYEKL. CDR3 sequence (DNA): TGCGCCAGCAGCCAAGATTCCAGGCGGGCTAATGAAAAACTGTTTTTT. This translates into CASSQDSRRANEKLFF.

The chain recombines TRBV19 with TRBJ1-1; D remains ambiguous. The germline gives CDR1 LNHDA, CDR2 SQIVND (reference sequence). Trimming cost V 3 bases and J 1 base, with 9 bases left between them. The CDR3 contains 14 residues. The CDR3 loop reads CASSIEAANTEAFF. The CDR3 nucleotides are TGTGCCAGTAGTATTGAGGCGGCGAACACTGAAGCTTTCTTT.